The rows below give T cell receptor beta chains drawn from one sample of a study of CD8+CD57+ T cells in acquired aplastic anemia. One entry per CDR3 protein, called by TCRdb with MiXCR from the reads. The sample holds some 240,000 distinct CDR3 sequences, 34% seen once. What was sequenced was sorted CD4+, CD8+, or CD8+CD57+ T cells (not recorded which) from PBMCs. Source of these receptors: a human donor in good health, serving as a control. Each CDR3 is given with its conserved first and last residue. The D gene is left open where the match is weak. Clone sizes are given selectively: once, few, many, or a class where the clone is expanded.

v_gene,abundance,j_gene,d_gene,CDR3nt,CDR3aa
TRBV12-3/TRBV12-4,many,TRBJ1-5,TRBD1,TGTGCCAGCAGCCCAACCGGGACAGGGAGGAGACAGCCCCAGCATTTT,CASSPTGTGRRQPQHF
TRBV11-2,many,TRBJ1-4,NA,TGTGCCAGCAGCTTCGCGACAACTAATGAAAAACTGTTTTTT,CASSFATTNEKLFF
TRBV15,NA,TRBJ1-2,NA,TGTGCCACCAGCAGAGTACGGCTTCCGGGCTATGGCTACACCTTC,CATSRVRLPGYGYTF
TRBV7-9,many,TRBJ1-2,NA,TGTGCCAGCAGCTTTATACAGACAGCTAACTATGGCTACACCTTC,CASSFIQTANYGYTF
TRBV6-1,NA,TRBJ2-7,TRBD2,TGTGCCAGCAGTGCAAAGCGGGAGGCTACCTACGAGCAGTACTTC,CASSAKREATYEQYF
TRBV9,few,TRBJ2-1,NA,TGTGCCAGCAGCGTAGGTGGTTATTCTAATGAGCAGTTCTTC,CASSVGGYSNEQFF
TRBV20-1,many,TRBJ2-3,NA,TGCAGTGCTAGTCTTACAGGGCGCACAGATACGCAGTATTTT,CSASLTGRTDTQYF
TRBV5-1,many,TRBJ1-2,NA,TGCGCCAGCAGCTTGGGGGCAGGGAGATCAAACGACTACACCTTC,CASSLGAGRSNDYTF
TRBV2,many,TRBJ2-1,NA,TGTGCCAGCAGCAAAACTTGGGATGAGCAGTTCTTC,CASSKTWDEQFF
TRBV7-9,few,TRBJ1-1,NA,TGTGCCAGCGGACGGTTTTTTAGAAACACTGAAGCTTTCTTT,CASGRFFRNTEAFF
TRBV11-2,few,TRBJ2-1,TRBD1,TGTGCCAGCGCAAAAGGGACAGGGGATGGCTACAGTGAGCAGTTCTTC,CASAKGTGDGYSEQFF
TRBV5-1,many,TRBJ1-1,NA,TGCGCCAGCAGCTTGCAGGCCGGAGCAGGCACTGAAGCTTTCTTT,CASSLQAGAGTEAFF
TRBV10-3,NA,TRBJ1-3,NA,TGTGCCGGTCGTGAGTCGTTGGGCCGTATGGACACCATATATTTT,CAGRESLGRMDTIYF
TRBV4-2,NA,TRBJ1-1,NA,TGTGCCAGCAGCCAAGCGTCGGGGATTGATGAAGCTTTCTTT,CASSQASGIDEAFF
TRBV6-5,many,TRBJ2-7,NA,TGTGCCAGCAGACCCTTGCAGGGCCACGAGCAGTACTTC,CASRPLQGHEQYF
TRBV19,NA,TRBJ1-1,TRBD1,TGTGCCAGTAGTATTCCCGACAGGGGCCATAATGAAGCTTCCTTT,CASSIPDRGHNEASF
TRBV20-1,many,TRBJ1-2,NA,TGCAGTGCTAGAGTTTGGGGCTATGGCTACACCTTC,CSARVWGYGYTF
TRBV27,many,TRBJ2-3,NA,TGTGCCAGCAGGCAGGCGGTTACGCAGTATTTT,CASRQAVTQYF
TRBV5-1,NA,TRBJ2-5,TRBD2,TGCGCCAGCAGCTTGGCTCCAGCGGGGGCGTCGGAGACCCAGTACTTC,CASSLAPAGASETQYF
TRBV16,NA,TRBJ1-2,NA,TGTGCCAGCAGCTACATTACAGGGAGCTACACCTTC,CASSYITGSYTF
TRBV3-1,few,TRBJ1-1,NA,TGTGCCAGCAGCCGAGTTCAGGGGGAAGCTTTCTTT,CASSRVQGEAFF
TRBV5-6,few,TRBJ1-2,NA,TGTGCCAGCAGCCAATCAAACAGGGAACACTATGGCTACACCTTC,CASSQSNREHYGYTF
TRBV20-1,NA,TRBJ1-5,NA,TGCAGTGCTTCCGGGTTCCTCCGGATGTCCCAGCATTTT,CSASGFLRMSQHF
TRBV25-1,NA,TRBJ2-5,NA,TGTGCCAGCGGGGGGTCGTTAGAGACCCAGTACTTC,CASGGSLETQYF
TRBV29-1,NA,TRBJ1-1,NA,TGCAGCGTGGGGCTCGAGGCTGAAGCTTTCTTT,CSVGLEAEAFF
TRBV13,NA,TRBJ2-7,TRBD2,TGTGCCAGCAGCTTAGGCTACATTGGGGGGGACTACGAGCAGTACTTC,CASSLGYIGGDYEQYF
TRBV5-1,NA,TRBJ1-3,NA,TGCGCCAGCAGCTTGGGACAACTAAGCTCTGGAAACACCATATATTTT,CASSLGQLSSGNTIYF
TRBV9,NA,TRBJ2-5,TRBD2,TGTGCCAGCAGCCCCCGGACTAGCCAAACAGGATACCAAGAGACCCGGTACTTC,CASSPRTSQTGYQETRYF
TRBV20-1,many,TRBJ2-7,NA,TGCAGTGCGGAATTTACCGGGGGCGCCCACGAGCAGTACTTC,CSAEFTGGAHEQYF
TRBV2,NA,TRBJ1-1,NA,TGTGCCAGCAGTGAAGAGGGACCCAGCACTGAAGCTTTCTTT,CASSEEGPSTEAFF
TRBV6-1,many,TRBJ1-2,NA,TGTGCCAGCAGTACAGCCGTGTTGAGCTATGGCTACACCTTC,CASSTAVLSYGYTF
TRBV7-2,NA,TRBJ2-7,TRBD1,TGTGCCAGCAGCGCCGGGACAGGGGGCTACGAGCAGTACTTC,CASSAGTGGYEQYF
TRBV24-1,NA,TRBJ2-7,TRBD1,TGTGCCACCACCGATCCGGGACAGGGGCATGATGAGCAGTACTTC,CATTDPGQGHDEQYF
TRBV20-1,many,TRBJ1-2,TRBD1,TGCAGTGCCCCGCAGGGGGCATGGGGCTACACCTTC,CSAPQGAWGYTF
TRBV28,NA,TRBJ1-2,NA,TGTGCCAGCAGTTCCCGCGGATGGAAAGGGTCCCATGGCTACACCTTC,CASSSRGWKGSHGYTF
TRBV27,NA,TRBJ1-2,NA,TGTGCCAGCGGCTTACCCGGGACACTCTATGGCTACACCTTC,CASGLPGTLYGYTF
TRBV20-1,once,TRBJ2-5,TRBD2,TGCAGTGCTAGCCCTAGCGGGAGAATCGGGACCCAGTACTTC,CSASPSGRIGTQYF
TRBV24-1,NA,TRBJ1-1,NA,TGTGCCACCAGTGATCCAGGGAAGGGGACTGAAGCTTTCTTT,CATSDPGKGTEAFF
TRBV29-1,NA,TRBJ2-7,NA,TGCAGCGTCGCGAACGAGGGCTACGAGCAGTACTTC,CSVANEGYEQYF
TRBV11-2,once,TRBJ2-5,TRBD2,TGTGCCAGCAGCTTTAATAGCGGGAGCGAAGAGACCCAGTACTTC,CASSFNSGSEETQYF